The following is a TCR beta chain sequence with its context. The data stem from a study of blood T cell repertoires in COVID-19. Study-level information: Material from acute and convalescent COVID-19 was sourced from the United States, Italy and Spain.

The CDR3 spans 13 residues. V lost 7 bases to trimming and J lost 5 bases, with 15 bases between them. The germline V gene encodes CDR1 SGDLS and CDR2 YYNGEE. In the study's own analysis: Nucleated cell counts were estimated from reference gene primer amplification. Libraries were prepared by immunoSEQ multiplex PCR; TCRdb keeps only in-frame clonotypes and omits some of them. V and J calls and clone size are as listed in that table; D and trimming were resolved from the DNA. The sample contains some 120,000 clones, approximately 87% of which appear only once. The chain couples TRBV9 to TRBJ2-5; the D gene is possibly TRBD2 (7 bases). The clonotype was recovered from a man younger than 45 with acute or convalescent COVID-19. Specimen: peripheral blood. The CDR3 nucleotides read TGTGCCAGCTCCCTGGGGGGGCAGGAGACCCAGTACTTC. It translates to CASSLGGQETQYF.